This TCR beta chain was documented in a study of blood T cells in healthy people across ages. Study at large: With template switching, about one barcoded beta molecule was captured per two T cells.

Peripheral blood was drawn, ten milliliters per donor. Researchers isolated at least 7 million PBMCs per sample. In this sample, this clonotype turned up a few times. The antigen is undetermined. Whole-study results and caveats: In these data, TCR beta diversity tracked strongly with naive T cell percentage.

V trimming: 2 bases; J trimming: 2 bases; junction bases outside the gene matches: 4. Per the germline V gene, CDR1 is WSHSY and CDR2 is SAAADI. The CDR3 has 16 residues. Sample-barcoded 5' priming and a J-beta primer mix drove a second PCR of roughly 6 to 12 cycles. TCRdb independently ran MiXCR on the 5' RACE reads; one entry per CDR3 protein. The sample lists roughly 1.9 million distinct CDR3 sequences; around 40% were seen once. The TCR was taken from a human donor in good health. The sample taken for sequencing was blood. V usage is TRBV10-2 and J usage is TRBJ2-3, with 10 positions matching TRBD2. Here the CDR3 reads CASSETLAGATDTQYF. The DNA for the CDR3 is TGCGCCAGCAGTGAGACCCTAGCGGGGGCCACAGATACGCAGTATTTT.